This TCR beta chain was obtained from a study of long-term antiretroviral therapy in people with HIV. About this clone itself: The antigen is unknown.

V shed 5 bases, J shed 4 bases, and the junction held 7 bases outside the gene matches. Per the germline V gene, CDR1 is KGHSH and CDR2 is LQKENI. The CDR3 is 15 residues long. Whole-study findings and limits: Versus controls, repertoires in people with HIV had narrower CDR3 length ranges. With ART, diversity went up but was still lower than in transplant donor controls.

The assay, immunoSEQ v3.0, was run at survey level. Produced via immunoSEQ multiplex PCR; TCRdb's table is partial and in-frame only. Of about 42,000 clones in the sample, 86% were seen once. The V and J genes are TRBV18 and TRBJ2-1, with 8 positions matching TRBD2. Sequencing was performed on unsorted PBMCs, taken 0.1 years before starting antiretroviral therapy. The clonotype was recovered from a woman aged 50 to 60 with HIV. CDR3 protein: CASSSTGTSYNEQFF. CDR3 coding DNA: TGTGCCAGCTCATCTACCGGGACTAGTTACAATGAGCAGTTCTTC.